This TCR beta chain was profiled in a study of shared clonotypes between healthy human individuals. Points from the study as a whole: Clonotypes shared by all four sorted-subset donors had higher generation probabilities than non-shared clonotypes. Collection of samples was limited to blood; tissue repertoires likely differ.

The authors ran the assay at deep level. The table came from immunoSEQ multiplex PCR; TCRdb's copy has only in-frame clones and leaves some out. The table has about 680,000 clones, around 73% seen once; the top ten hold around 2%. In the CD4+ fraction, cells were divided into CD45RA+ naive and CD45RA-negative memory subsets. In its sample, this clone was seen a few times. Its antigen is as yet unknown. The material sequenced was memory CD4+ T cells sorted from blood. Described subset: CD45RA-negative fraction. This TCR came from a woman under 40 in good health.

The DNA of the CDR3 is TGTGCCAGCAGCCCAACCGGGACAGGGAATGAGCAGTTCTTC. Protein product: CASSPTGTGNEQFF. V and J are TRBV4-2 and TRBJ2-1, with TRBD1 identical over 9 bases. V shed 4 bases and J 7 bases; nucleotides not matched to a gene: 5. This CDR3 has 14 residues. CDR1 is LGHNA and CDR2 is YNFKEQ in the germline V gene.